The next 7 T cell receptor beta chains were all read from a single sample in a study of CD8+CD57+ T cells in acquired aplastic anemia. Genomic DNA templated the TCR beta VDJ and CDR3 profiling. TCRdb recomputed calls from the reads with MiXCR, one row per CDR3 protein. The sample has tens of thousands of distinct CDR3 sequences, about 70% seen once. Patients picked for sequencing had shown CD8+CD57+ cell expansion detected by flow cytometry. Sequencing used sorted CD4+, CD8+, or CD8+CD57+ T cells (not recorded which) from PBMCs. These receptor sequences come from a human donor with aplastic anemia.

This clonotype came up once. The CDR3 DNA reads as TGTGCCAGCAACCCGAATCCAGGGGGACAGGAAAAACTGTTTTTT. It is translated as CASNPNPGGQEKLFF. The J gene is TRBJ1-4, the V gene TRBV2, with TRBD1 matching over 7 bases. The CDR3 runs 15 residues. The germline V gene has CDR1 SNHLY and CDR2 FYNNEI. With V trimmed by 7 bases and J by 8 bases, 13 bases remained unmatched.

This CDR3 is CASSPEGGYEQYF. In DNA, the CDR3 is TGTGCCAGCAGCCCAGAGGGGGGGTACGAGCAGTACTTC. V gene TRBV7-3 combines with J gene TRBJ2-7; a weak D match, TRBD2 (7 bases). Germline assignment: CDR1 SGHTA and CDR2 FQGTGA. The CDR3 spans 13 residues. V was shortened by 5 bases and J by 4 bases, with 12 bases between the two germline ends.

This sequence joins TRBV11-3 and TRBJ2-5; TRBD2 agrees at 8 bases. The germline V gene has CDR1 SGHNT and CDR2 YENEEA. CDR3 length: 16 residues. After removal of 1 base from V and 1 base from J, the junction contained 5 bases not matched to a gene. The CDR3 loop is CASSLVGLAGQETQYF. The CDR3 DNA reads TGTGCCAGCAGCTTAGTTGGGCTAGCGGGCCAAGAGACCCAGTACTTC.

CDR3 residues: CASSRTSGGTDTQYF. The CDR3 DNA reads as TGTGCCAGCAGTCGTACTAGCGGGGGCACAGATACGCAGTATTTT. This rearrangement joins TRBV4-2 to TRBJ2-3, with TRBD2 matching over 10 bases. Trimming removed 6 bases from V and 1 base from J; junction bases left unmatched: 4. The length of the CDR3 is 15 residues. Per the germline V gene, CDR1 is LGHNA and CDR2 is YNFKEQ.

CDR3 amino acids: CAISESRSQLNEQFF. The CDR3 DNA sequence: TGTGCCATCAGTGAGTCACGGTCGCAGCTAAATGAGCAGTTCTTC. The gene calls are TRBV10-3 and TRBJ2-1; D call uncertain. Trimming took 0 bases from V and 7 from J, leaving 13 bases between them. The CDR3 sequence is 15 residues long. In germline, CDR1 is ENHRY, CDR2 SYGVKD.

The V and J genes are TRBV24-1 and TRBJ2-5; 9 bases fit TRBD2. The J segment lost 5 bases and the V segment lost 5 bases, leaving 8 bases of the junction unmatched. This CDR3 spans 15 amino acids. Germline CDR1 reads KGHDR; CDR2 reads SFDVKD. This CDR3 reads CATSAAGGVRETQYF. The CDR3, as DNA: TGTGCCACCAGTGCAGCGGGAGGCGTTCGGGAGACCCAGTACTTC.

CDR3 loop: CSAELAGVSYEQYF. The CDR3 DNA is TGCAGTGCAGAACTAGCGGGAGTGAGCTACGAGCAGTACTTC. V and J are TRBV20-1 and TRBJ2-7; 11 bases fit TRBD2. The CDR3 is made up of 14 amino acids. V dropped 6 bases and J dropped 3; count of bases not matched to a gene: 7. In germline, CDR1 is DFQATT, CDR2 SNEGSKA (reference sequence).